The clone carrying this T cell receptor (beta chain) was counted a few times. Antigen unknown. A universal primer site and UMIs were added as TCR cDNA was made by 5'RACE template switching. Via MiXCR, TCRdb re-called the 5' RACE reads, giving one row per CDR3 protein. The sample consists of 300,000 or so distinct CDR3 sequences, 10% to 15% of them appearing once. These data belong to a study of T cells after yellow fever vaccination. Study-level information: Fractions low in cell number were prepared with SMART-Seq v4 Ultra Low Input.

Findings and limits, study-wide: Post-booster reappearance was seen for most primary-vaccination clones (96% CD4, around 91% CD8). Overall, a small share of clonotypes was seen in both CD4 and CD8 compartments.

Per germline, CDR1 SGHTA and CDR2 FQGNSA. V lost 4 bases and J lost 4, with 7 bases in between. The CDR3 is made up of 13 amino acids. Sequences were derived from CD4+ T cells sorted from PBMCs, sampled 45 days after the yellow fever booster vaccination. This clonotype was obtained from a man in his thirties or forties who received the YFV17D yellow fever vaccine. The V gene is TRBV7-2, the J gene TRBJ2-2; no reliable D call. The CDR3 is CASSSQPTGELFF. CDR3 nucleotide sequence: TGTGCCAGCAGCTCCCAACCCACCGGGGAGCTGTTTTTT.